A single sample is the source of the 27 T cell receptor beta chains below, sequenced in a study of CD8+CD57+ T cells in acquired aplastic anemia. Investigators profiled TCR beta VDJ and CDR3 from genomic DNA template. TCRdb processed the reads anew with MiXCR; each CDR3 protein has one entry. In the table there are about 160,000 distinct CDR3 sequences, roughly 50% of which are singletons. Patients included in sequencing had previously demonstrated CD8+CD57+ cell expansion by flow cytometry. Sequences were obtained from sorted CD4+, CD8+, or CD8+CD57+ T cells (not recorded which) from PBMCs. The receptors were gathered from a human donor with aplastic anemia.

This clonotype appeared many times. V and J are TRBV6-1 and TRBJ2-5; 9 bases map to TRBD1. Germline V CDR1 and CDR2: MNHNS, SASEGT. This CDR3 has 18 residues. J lost 3 bases, V lost 5 bases, and 16 bases had no gene match. The CDR3 DNA is TGTGCCAGCAGTCAAGGGGAACGACAGGGGGATTTGAAAGAGACCCAGTACTTC. Translating it yields CASSQGERQGDLKETQYF.

This clonotype has at least ten counts. This chain links TRBV6-5 with TRBJ2-5; no definite D call. The germline V gene has CDR1 MNHEY and CDR2 SVGAGI. The CDR3 consists of 12 residues. Trimming stripped 4 bases from V and 1 base from J, with 4 bases between. CDR3 nucleotides: TGTGCCAGCAGTTCCCCCCAAGAGACCCAGTACTTC. As protein: CASSSPQETQYF.

V gene TRBV6-1 combines with J gene TRBJ2-7; TRBD1 matches 7 bases. Trimming took 6 bases from V and 0 from J; bases not matched to a gene: 8. The CDR3 length is 15 residues. Per germline, CDR1 MNHNS and CDR2 SASEGT. The CDR3 DNA follows: TGTGCCAGCAGAATAACAGGGGTAACCTCCTACGAGCAGTACTTC. Its translation is CASRITGVTSYEQYF.

In this sample, this clonotype turned up many times. This chain uses TRBV11-3 with TRBJ2-7; D is perhaps TRBD1 (6 bases). There are 15 residues in the CDR3. The V and J ends lost 0 bases and 2 bases respectively, with 11 bases between them. Germline V CDR1 and CDR2: SGHNT, YENEEA. CDR3 DNA: TGTGCCAGCAGCTTAGAGTTGGACAGAACCTACGAGCAGTACTTC. It translates to CASSLELDRTYEQYF.

This chain connects TRBV7-9 to TRBJ1-2; possibly TRBD1 for D (5 bases). The CDR3 loop spans 13 amino acids. The V gene's germline CDR1 is SEHNR and CDR2 FQNEAQ (reference sequence). The V and J ends lost 1 base and 8 bases respectively, with 11 bases between them. CDR3 protein: CASSLGQTSGYTF. CDR3 bases: TGTGCCAGCAGCTTAGGACAGACCAGCGGCTACACCTTC.

The chain uses TRBV5-1 and TRBJ2-1; perhaps TRBD1 as D (5 bases). V lost 5 bases and J lost 6, with 30 bases in between. CDR1 and CDR2 (germline): SGHRS, YFSETQ. The CDR3 extends over 19 amino acids. The CDR3 nucleotides are TGCGCCAGCAGACGATACAGCTCAACGTCGGACAACGCCTTCAATGAGCAGTTCTTC. Protein sequence: CASRRYSSTSDNAFNEQFF.

A remark on this clonotype: A much more abundant neighbour one base away suggests this may be a read error. The chain carries TRBV5-1 and TRBJ1-1, with D hard to call. The CDR3 contains 14 residues. CDR1 is SGHRS and CDR2 is YFSETQ in the germline V gene. The CDR3 region is CASSLKWVNTEASF. For the CDR3, the DNA is TGCGCCAGCAGCTTGAAATGGGTGAACACTGAAGCTTCCTTT. Combining the CDR3 with reference TRBV5-1 and TRBJ1-1 gives the whole variable domain KAGVTQTPRYLIKTRGQQVTLSCSPISGHRSVSWYQQTPGQGLQFLFEYFSETQRNKGNFPGRFSGRQFSNSRSEMNVSTLELGDSALYLCASSLKWVNTEASFGQGTRLTVV.

This clonotype was observed at least ten times. The rearrangement links TRBV20-1 to TRBJ2-4; 7 bases are shared with TRBD2. The CDR3 spans 12 residues. The trim removed 2 bases at V and 6 bases at J, leaving 1 base unmatched. The germline CDR1 and CDR2 sequences are DFQATT and SNEGSKA (reference sequence). The CDR3 is CSARWGGNIQYF. As DNA, the CDR3 is TGCAGTGCTAGATGGGGGGGAAACATTCAGTACTTC.

This clonotype occurred many times. V usage is TRBV19 and J usage is TRBJ1-1, with 7 bases fitting TRBD1. V gave up 3 bases and J gave up 0 bases; unmatched junction bases: 4. Looked up from germline, CDR1 is LNHDA and CDR2 is SQIVND (reference sequence). The CDR3 totals 15 residues. The CDR3, as DNA: TGTGCCAGTAGTATGGGGGACAGCATGAACACTGAAGCTTTCTTT. It yields the protein CASSMGDSMNTEAFF.

V gene TRBV29-1 combines with J gene TRBJ2-4, with TRBD2 matching over 9 bases. V shed 2 bases and J 7 bases; nucleotides not matched to a gene: 9. Germline loops: CDR1 SQVTM, CDR2 ANQGSEA. CDR3 size: 15 residues. The CDR3 here is CSVELLGTSYNIQYF. The CDR3 DNA follows: TGCAGCGTTGAACTCCTAGGGACTAGCTATAACATTCAGTACTTC.

The sample holds many counts of this clonotype. The V and J genes are TRBV27 and TRBJ1-1; D unresolved. This CDR3 contains 13 residues. The V and J ends lost 4 bases and 1 base respectively, with 7 bases between them. The germline V gene encodes CDR1 MNHEY and CDR2 SMNVEV (reference sequence). The CDR3 is CASSSTGNTEAFF. The DNA for the CDR3 is TGTGCCAGCAGTTCGACCGGGAACACTGAAGCTTTCTTT.

This chain connects TRBV7-3 to TRBJ2-3; D gene uncertain. CDR3 length: 12 amino acids. Trimming shortened V by 6 bases and J by 5 bases, and 9 bases separated the two germline ends. CDR1 SGHTA and CDR2 FQGTGA come from the germline V gene. CDR3 bases: TGTGCCAGCAGAGCCGAAGGAGATACGCAGTATTTT. It specifies CASRAEGDTQYF.

For this clonotype: This may come from a read error, since a much larger clone is one base off. This chain joins TRBV15 and TRBJ1-6; D gene ambiguous. The CDR3 consists of 13 residues. Germline CDR1 and CDR2: LNHNV and YYDKDF (reference sequence). Trimming took 5 bases from V and 7 from J, leaving 9 bases between them. This CDR3 is CATSGGANSPLHF. The CDR3 DNA follows: TGTGCCACCAGCGGAGGAGCAAATTCACCCCTCCACTTT.

The genes are TRBV19 and TRBJ1-1, with D unresolved. The CDR3 runs to 13 residues. Germline assignment: CDR1 LNHDA and CDR2 SQIVND (reference sequence). Trimming stripped 4 bases from V and 4 bases from J, with 10 bases between. CDR3 nucleotides: TGTGCCAGTAGTACGGCCCGGGGCACTGAAGCTTTCTTT. This encodes CASSTARGTEAFF. The whole variable domain, filled in from reference TRBV19 and TRBJ1-1, reads DGGITQSPKYLFRKEGQNVTLSCEQNLNHDAMYWYRQDPGQGLRLIYYSQIVNDFQKGDIAEGYSVSREKKESFPLTVTSAQKNPTAFYLCASSTARGTEAFFGQGTRLTVV.

The gene calls are TRBV7-3 and TRBJ2-2; D not certain. V lost 8 bases and J lost 5, with 6 bases in between. This CDR3 spans 11 amino acids. Germline CDR1 SGHTA, CDR2 FQGTGA. The CDR3 region is CASAVTGELFF. The CDR3 DNA reads TGTGCCAGCGCTGTTACCGGGGAGCTGTTTTTT.

V usage is TRBV5-1 and J usage is TRBJ2-5; a possible D gene is TRBD2 (7 bases). The DNA end lines up better with TRBJ2-7; the J call may be wrong. Germline lookup yields CDR1 SGHRS and CDR2 YFSETQ. This CDR3 spans 14 amino acids. The CDR3 region is CASSFGGAGYEQYF. As DNA, the CDR3 is TGCGCCAGCAGCTTTGGGGGGGCAGGGTACGAGCAGTACTTC.

Many counts were recorded for this clonotype. The chain joins TRBV5-1 to TRBJ1-2; D gene ambiguous. This CDR3 has 14 amino acids. From germline, CDR1 is SGHRS and CDR2 YFSETQ. Between the trimmed V and J ends, which lost 0 bases and 4 bases, there was a span of 10 bases. The CDR3 DNA sequence: TGCGCCAGCAGCTTGGGCGAGGGTGCCTATGGCTACACCTTC. Translated, it gives CASSLGEGAYGYTF.

By proportion, this clonotype is medium-sized (0.01 to 0.1%). This chain connects TRBV7-8 to TRBJ1-5; D not certain. The CDR3 consists of 17 residues. V gave up 5 bases and J gave up 5 bases, with 22 bases separating them. Germline CDR1 reads SGHVS; CDR2 reads FQNEAQ. CDR3 in amino acids: CASSDTGGGGAYQPQHF. CDR3 DNA sequence: TGTGCCAGCAGCGACACCGGTGGCGGCGGAGCCTATCAGCCCCAGCATTTT.

This clonotype was seen many times. The rearrangement uses TRBV19 and TRBJ2-7; D remains unclear. Germline-derived CDR1 and CDR2 are LNHDA and SQIVND (reference sequence). The CDR3 runs to 15 residues. V lost 1 base, J lost 2 bases, and 12 bases lay in between. CDR3 in DNA: TGTGCCAGTAGTATAGTTTACAGCTCAACCTACGAGCAGTACTTC. It specifies CASSIVYSSTYEQYF.

Written as DNA, the CDR3 is TGCAGCTTATCGGGGGAAAACTCCTACGAGCAGTACTTC. Its translation: CSLSGENSYEQYF. This sequence joins TRBV29-1 and TRBJ2-7; possible D gene TRBD2, 6 bases. V was cut by 8 bases and J by 0 bases, with 14 bases left in between. The CDR3 extends over 13 amino acids. Germline CDR1 reads SQVTM; CDR2 reads ANQGSEA.

The chain has TRBV10-3 and TRBJ1-4; tentative D call: TRBD1 (5 bases). Germline CDR1 is ENHRY and CDR2 is SYGVKD. The CDR3 extends over 17 amino acids. V gave up 0 bases and J gave up 0 bases, with 11 bases separating them. CDR3 amino acids: CAISESPGTSTNEKLFF. The CDR3 region has the DNA TGTGCCATCAGTGAGTCCCCCGGGACTTCAACTAATGAAAAACTGTTTTTT.

As concerns this clonotype: This may stem from a read error, because a much larger clone lies one nucleotide away. The V call is TRBV12-5, the J call TRBJ1-1; weak D call: TRBD1 (6 bases). CDR3 length: 13 amino acids. Germline CDR1 and CDR2: LGHNT and FRNRAP. The CDR3 reads CASDPGWDTDAFF. The CDR3 DNA is TGTGCTAGTGACCCAGGGTGGGACACTGACGCTTTCTTT.

This clonotype appeared a few times. V gene TRBV2 combines with J gene TRBJ2-2; possibly TRBD1 for D (6 bases). The CDR3 has 13 amino acids. V was pared by 8 bases and J by 1 base, with 8 bases between. Germline V gene data show CDR1 as SNHLY and CDR2 as FYNNEI. The CDR3 coding sequence is TGTGCCAGCCGACAGGTGAACACCGGGGAGCTGTTTTTT. Translation: CASRQVNTGELFF.

This clonotype was seen at least ten times. The rearrangement uses TRBV6-5 and TRBJ2-3; possible D gene TRBD1, 6 bases. The CDR3 sequence is 15 residues long. V lost 2 bases and J 0 bases, leaving 9 bases between the germline ends. Germline V CDR1 and CDR2: MNHEY, SVGAGI. The CDR3 nucleotides read TGTGCCAGCAGTTACAGGGACACGAGCACAGATACGCAGTATTTT. Encoded protein: CASSYRDTSTDTQYF.

This clonotype has a count of ten or more. This chain links TRBV7-9 with TRBJ2-5; TRBD1 is a possible D gene (6 bases). CDR1 SEHNR and CDR2 FQNEAQ come from the germline V gene (reference sequence). Trimming left V 0 bases short and J 0 bases short, with 11 bases between. CDR3 size: 16 residues. This chain's CDR3 is CASSLAQGIHQETQYF. In nucleotides, the CDR3 is TGTGCCAGCAGCTTAGCCCAGGGGATCCACCAAGAGACCCAGTACTTC.

The rearrangement links TRBV20-1 to TRBJ1-1; TRBD1 matches 7 bases. CDR3 length equals 13 residues. In germline, CDR1 is DFQATT, CDR2 SNEGSKA (reference sequence). V trimming: 6 bases; J trimming: 1 base; junction bases outside the gene matches: 5. CDR3 in amino acids: CSALTGANTEAFF. Written as DNA, the CDR3 is TGCAGTGCCCTAACAGGGGCGAACACTGAAGCTTTCTTT.

This chain joins TRBV7-9 and TRBJ1-2; no clear D gene. Germline-derived CDR1 and CDR2 are SEHNR and FQNEAQ (reference sequence). This CDR3 contains 12 residues. The V gene lost 1 base and the J gene lost 8 bases, with 8 bases spanning the gap. Here the CDR3 reads CASSLEAEGYTF. The DNA for the CDR3 is TGTGCCAGCAGCTTAGAGGCAGAAGGCTACACCTTC.